The rows below give T cell receptor beta chains drawn from one sample of a study of blood T cell repertoires in COVID-19. Measured with immunoSEQ multiplex PCR; TCRdb has only the in-frame clones, and not every one. In the table there are over 120,000 clones, about 79% of which are singletons. The sequencing sample was made of peripheral blood. All receptors derive from a man between 60 and 75 years old with active or convalescent COVID-19. The CDR3 runs from the conserved cysteine through the conserved F or W. The D gene is left open where the match is weak. Clone size, where shown, is once, few, many, or a class for clones that have expanded.

j_call	v_call	cdr3_length	d_call	clone_size	cdr3_aa	cdr3_nt
TRBJ1-3	TRBV29-1	11	-	-	CSVEISYTIYF	TGCAGCGTTGAAATTTCATACACCATATATTTT
TRBJ2-5	TRBV20-1	15	TRBD2	few	CSASTASGGAGTQYF	TGCAGTGCTAGTACGGCTAGCGGGGGGGCTGGGACCCAGTACTTC
TRBJ2-1	TRBV19	15	TRBD2	few	CASSGGLAGPNEQFF	TGTGCCAGTAGTGGGGGCCTAGCGGGGCCTAATGAGCAGTTCTTC
TRBJ1-5	TRBV7-9	15	TRBD1	-	CASSFSGQGYQPQHF	TGTGCCAGCAGCTTTTCAGGACAGGGGTATCAGCCCCAGCATTTT
TRBJ1-1	TRBV4-3	16	TRBD1	-	CASSQGFGQGHTEAFF	TGCGCCAGCAGCCAGGGATTTGGACAGGGTCACACTGAAGCTTTCTTT
TRBJ1-4	TRBV3-1/TRBV3-2	16	TRBD1	-	CASSPTTGGSNEKLFF	TGTGCCAGCAGCCCCACCACAGGGGGCAGTAATGAAAAACTGTTTTTT
TRBJ1-1	TRBV9	17	TRBD1	-	CASSVIPGTGGGTEAFF	TGTGCCAGCAGCGTAATACCCGGGACAGGGGGAGGGACTGAAGCTTTCTTT
TRBJ1-1	TRBV4-3	15	-	-	CASSQGGIGNTEAFF	TGCGCCAGCAGCCAGGGGGGTATCGGCAACACTGAAGCTTTCTTT
TRBJ2-2	TRBV19	17	-	once	CASSIILAGESTGELFF	TGTGCCAGTAGTATAATCTTGGCAGGGGAGAGCACCGGGGAGCTGTTTTTT
TRBJ2-7	TRBV6-5	13	-	-	CASKGSPDYEQYF	TGTGCCAGCAAGGGGTCCCCCGACTACGAGCAGTACTTC
TRBJ1-5	TRBV19	15	-	-	CASSIKWGGNQPQHF	TGTGCCAGTAGTATAAAGTGGGGGGGCAATCAGCCCCAGCATTTT
TRBJ2-5	TRBV11-3	14	-	-	CASSARGGRETQYF	TGTGCCAGCAGCGCCCGTGGAGGGCGGGAGACCCAGTACTTC
TRBJ1-2	TRBV18	14	TRBD1	few	CASSGTGLRFGYTF	TGTGCCAGCTCAGGGACAGGGCTTCGGTTTGGCTACACCTTC
TRBJ1-2	TRBV5-8	13	-	-	CASSPRLGDGYTF	TGTGCCAGCAGCCCCCGTCTCGGAGATGGCTACACCTTC
TRBJ1-1	TRBV24-1	14	TRBD1	-	CAVRGGGERTEAFF	TGTGCCGTGCGAGGGGGCGGTGAAAGAACTGAAGCTTTCTTT
TRBJ2-1	TRBV27	15	-	-	CASSQGLSSYNEQFF	TGTGCCAGCAGTCAGGGGTTAAGCTCCTACAATGAGCAGTTCTTC
TRBJ1-5	TRBV27	16	-	-	CASSSPRGGVYQPQHF	TGTGCCAGCAGTTCTCCCCGAGGCGGGGTCTATCAGCCCCAGCATTTT
TRBJ1-5	TRBV28	16	TRBD1	-	CASSPLSLQGNQPQHF	TGTGCCAGCAGTCCGCTAAGTTTACAGGGGAATCAGCCCCAGCATTTT
TRBJ1-3	TRBV30	11	-	-	CAWSSGNTIYF	TGTGCCTGGAGTTCGGGAAACACCATATATTTT
TRBJ1-1	TRBV18	15	-	-	CASSLRTELNTEAFF	TGTGCCAGCTCACTAAGGACAGAACTGAACACTGAAGCTTTCTTT
TRBJ1-2	TRBV14	13	TRBD1	-	CASSQDRGYGYTF	TGTGCCAGCAGCCAGGACAGGGGCTATGGCTACACCTTC
TRBJ2-2	TRBV19	16	TRBD2	-	CASSTGLAGYTGELFF	TGTGCCAGTAGTACGGGACTAGCGGGGTACACCGGGGAGCTGTTTTTT
TRBJ2-1	TRBV6-5	12	TRBD1	-	CASSYEQGEKFF	TGTGCCAGCAGTTACGAACAGGGGGAGAAGTTCTTC
TRBJ2-7	TRBV28	14	-	once	CASSSPPSSYEQYF	TGTGCCAGCAGTTCCCCTCCTAGCTCCTACGAGCAGTACTTC
TRBJ2-2	TRBV7-9	12	-	-	CASSLITGELFF	TGTGCCAGCAGCTTAATAACCGGGGAGCTGTTTTTT
TRBJ2-5	TRBV10-1	14	-	-	CASSDTYHRETQYF	TGCGCCAGCAGTGATACGTACCATCGGGAGACCCAGTACTTC
TRBJ2-2	TRBV27	16	-	-	CASSLYSRTNTGELFF	TGTGCCAGCAGTTTATACAGCAGAACGAACACCGGGGAGCTGTTTTTT
TRBJ2-5	TRBV9	17	-	-	CASRGLRYKGFSETQYF	TGTGCCAGCAGAGGTCTCAGATATAAGGGGTTCTCGGAGACCCAGTACTTC
TRBJ2-1	TRBV19	16	TRBD2	-	CASIGGGAVGYNEQFF	TGTGCCAGTATTGGCGGGGGGGCGGTGGGTTACAATGAGCAGTTCTTC
TRBJ2-5	TRBV28	15	TRBD1	-	CASSPRGTGEETQYF	TGTGCCAGCAGTCCCCGGGGGACAGGGGAAGAGACCCAGTACTTC
TRBJ2-4	TRBV4-1	16	TRBD1	-	CASSQLHQGQKNIQYF	TGCGCCAGCAGCCAACTCCACCAGGGACAGAAAAACATTCAGTACTTC
TRBJ1-5	TRBV7-2	16	-	-	CASSYDVRDNYQPQHF	TGTGCCAGCAGCTACGACGTCCGGGACAACTATCAGCCCCAGCATTTT
TRBJ1-1	TRBV29-1	14	-	-	CSVVHQGLIAEAFF	TGCAGCGTTGTCCACCAGGGTTTGATCGCTGAAGCTTTCTTT
TRBJ1-4	TRBV5-4	17	TRBD1	-	CASSLGQGARTNEKLFF	TGTGCCAGCAGCTTGGGGCAGGGGGCGCGGACTAATGAAAAACTGTTTTTT
TRBJ1-2	TRBV12-3/TRBV12-4	13	-	once	CASSPPTLGGYTF	TGTGCCAGCAGTCCCCCGACATTGGGCGGCTACACCTTC
TRBJ1-5	TRBV18	13	-	-	CASSYGSYQPQHF	TGTGCCAGCTCATACGGGAGCTATCAGCCCCAGCATTTT
TRBJ2-3	TRBV7-2	19	TRBD2	-	CASSLGKGTSGGKTDTQYF	TGTGCCAGCAGCTTGGGGAAAGGGACTAGCGGGGGGAAGACAGATACGCAGTATTTT
TRBJ2-1	TRBV5-1	16	TRBD2	-	CASSFSSGGARNEQFF	TGCGCCAGCAGCTTCTCTAGCGGGGGGGCGAGAAATGAGCAGTTCTTC
TRBJ1-5	TRBV25-1	12	-	-	CASSNSFQPQHF	TGTGCCAGCAGTAACAGTTTCCAGCCCCAGCATTTT
TRBJ1-1	TRBV7-9	13	-	-	CASSLPMNTEAFF	TGTGCCAGCAGCTTACCAATGAACACTGAAGCTTTCTTT
TRBJ2-1	TRBV2	19	-	-	CASNRVEGVYGASYNEQFF	TGTGCCAGCAACAGGGTCGAGGGTGTCTACGGGGCCTCCTACAATGAGCAGTTCTTC
TRBJ1-1	TRBV30	14	-	-	CAWSPRGRGTEAFF	TGTGCCTGGAGTCCCCGCGGCAGGGGTACTGAAGCTTTCTTT
TRBJ1-2	TRBV30	14	-	-	CAWTSQGSYYGYTF	TGTGCCTGGACCTCACAGGGCAGCTACTATGGCTACACCTTC